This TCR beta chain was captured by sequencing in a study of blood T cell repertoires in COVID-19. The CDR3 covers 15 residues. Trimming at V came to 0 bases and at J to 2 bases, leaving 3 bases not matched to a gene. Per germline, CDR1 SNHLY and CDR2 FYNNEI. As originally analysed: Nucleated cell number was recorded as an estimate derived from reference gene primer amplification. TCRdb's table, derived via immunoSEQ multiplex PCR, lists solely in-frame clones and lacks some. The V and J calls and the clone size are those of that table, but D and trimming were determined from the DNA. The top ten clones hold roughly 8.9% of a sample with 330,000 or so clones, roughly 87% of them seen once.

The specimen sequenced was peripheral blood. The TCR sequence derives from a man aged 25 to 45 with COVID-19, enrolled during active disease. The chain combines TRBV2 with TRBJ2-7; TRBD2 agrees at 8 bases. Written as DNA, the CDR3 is TGTGCCAGCAGTGAAGCGCTACTAGCGGCCTACGAGCAGTACTTC. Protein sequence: CASSEALLAAYEQYF.